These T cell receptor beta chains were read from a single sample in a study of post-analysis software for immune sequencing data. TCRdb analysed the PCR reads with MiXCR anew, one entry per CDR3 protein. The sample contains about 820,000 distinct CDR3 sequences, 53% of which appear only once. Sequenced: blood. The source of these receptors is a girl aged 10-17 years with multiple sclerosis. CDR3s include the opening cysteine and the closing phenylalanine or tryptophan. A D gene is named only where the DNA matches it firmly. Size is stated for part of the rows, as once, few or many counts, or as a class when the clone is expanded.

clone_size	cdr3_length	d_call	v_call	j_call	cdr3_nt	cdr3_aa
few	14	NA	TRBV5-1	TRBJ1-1	TGCGCCAGCAGCTTATACGGGGAGAACACTGAAGCTTTCTTT	CASSLYGENTEAFF
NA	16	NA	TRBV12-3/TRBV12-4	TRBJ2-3	TGTGCCAGCAGTTTCCGAGCCTGGACTCCAGCCGATACGCAGTATTTT	CASSFRAWTPADTQYF
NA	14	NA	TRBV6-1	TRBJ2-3	TGTGCCAGCACCCCGCGTGGGAGCCCAGATACGCAGTATTTT	CASTPRGSPDTQYF
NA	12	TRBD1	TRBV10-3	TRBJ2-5	TGTGCCATCGGACAGGCCGAAGAGACCCAGTACTTC	CAIGQAEETQYF
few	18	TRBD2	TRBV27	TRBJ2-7	TGTGCCAGCAGTTTCAGAGGTCGGGGGGGCAACCCCTCCTACGAGCAGTACTTC	CASSFRGRGGNPSYEQYF
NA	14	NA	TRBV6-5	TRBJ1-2	TGTGCCAGCAGTTCTCGGATCGCAACGGGTGGCTACACCTTC	CASSSRIATGGYTF
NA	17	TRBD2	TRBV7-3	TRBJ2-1	TGTGCCAGCAGCCCTACGGGCGGACTAGGAGGTTCAGATGAGCAGTTCTTC	CASSPTGGLGGSDEQFF
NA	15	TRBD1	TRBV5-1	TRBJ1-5	TGCGCCAGCAGCGACCAGGGGGCTCTCGGTCGGCCCCAGCATTTT	CASSDQGALGRPQHF
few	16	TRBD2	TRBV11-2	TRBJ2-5	TGTGCCAGCAGCCCCAATCCGCTAGCGGGAGCGGAGACCCAGTACTTC	CASSPNPLAGAETQYF
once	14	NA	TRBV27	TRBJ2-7	TGTGCCTCTAGAGGGCTTATGGGATACAATGAGCAGTACTTC	CASRGLMGYNEQYF
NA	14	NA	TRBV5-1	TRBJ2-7	TGCGCCAGCAGCTACGGCCGGGAATCGTACGAGCAGTACTTC	CASSYGRESYEQYF
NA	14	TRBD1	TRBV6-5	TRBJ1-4	TGTGCCAGCAGAGGGACAGGGGGCGAAAAAAAACTGTTTTTT	CASRGTGGEKKLFF
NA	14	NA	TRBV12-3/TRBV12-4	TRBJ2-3	TGTGCCAGCAGTTCGGGATGGGGCACAGATACGCAGTATTTT	CASSSGWGTDTQYF
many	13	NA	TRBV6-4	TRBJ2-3	TGTGCCAGCAGTTCAAAGGATAGGGATACGCAGTATTTT	CASSSKDRDTQYF
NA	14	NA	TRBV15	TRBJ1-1	TGTGCCACCAGCAGGGGGGAAGGGACCAATAAAGCTTTCTTT	CATSRGEGTNKAFF
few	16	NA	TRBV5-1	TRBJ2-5	TGCGCCAGCAGCCTGTCACGTACCGGGACTCAAGAGACCCAGTACTTC	CASSLSRTGTQETQYF
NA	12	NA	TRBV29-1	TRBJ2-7	TGCAGCGTTGACAAGGGACCCTACGAGCAGTACTTC	CSVDKGPYEQYF
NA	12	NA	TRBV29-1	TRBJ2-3	TGTAGCGTAACCTCAGGAGAGACGTTGCAGTATTTT	CSVTSGETLQYF
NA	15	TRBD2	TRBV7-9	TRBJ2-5	TGTGCCAGCAGCCGGCTAGGACTAGCGGAAGAGACCCAGTACTTC	CASSRLGLAEETQYF
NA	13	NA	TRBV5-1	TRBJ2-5	TGCGCCAGCAGATCGGGCAGAACAGAGACCCAGTACTTC	CASRSGRTETQYF
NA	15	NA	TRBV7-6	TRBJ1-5	TGTGCCAGCAGCTTGGGGCAGCATAGCAATCAGCCCCAGCATTTT	CASSLGQHSNQPQHF
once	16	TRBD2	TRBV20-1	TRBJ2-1	TGCAGTGCTAGAGATCCTAGCGGGGAACATTACAATGAGCAGTTCTTC	CSARDPSGEHYNEQFF
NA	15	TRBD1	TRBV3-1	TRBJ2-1	TGTGCCAGCAGCCCCCGGGACAGGGGGCGTGATGAGCAGTTCTTC	CASSPRDRGRDEQFF
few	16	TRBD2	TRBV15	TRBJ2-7	TGTGCCACCAGCAGGGGAGCGGGGGCGAGCTCCTACGAGCAGTACTTC	CATSRGAGASSYEQYF
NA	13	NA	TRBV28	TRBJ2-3	TGTGCCAGCAGTTCAGGCCATGCAGATACGCAGTATTTT	CASSSGHADTQYF
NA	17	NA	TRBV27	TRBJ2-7	TGTGCCAGCAGATCCAGTTATGGGGGAATTTCTTCCTACGAGCAGTACTTC	CASRSSYGGISSYEQYF
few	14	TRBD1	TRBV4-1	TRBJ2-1	TGCGCCAGCAGCCAAGGGGGGACAGACAATGAGCAGTTCTTC	CASSQGGTDNEQFF
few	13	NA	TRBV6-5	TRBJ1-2	TGTGCCAGCAGTTACTCTACGGGTTCTGGCTACACCTTC	CASSYSTGSGYTF
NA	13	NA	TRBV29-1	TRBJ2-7	TGCAGCGCGTTGGGCCTAGTATCCTACGAGCAGTACTTC	CSALGLVSYEQYF
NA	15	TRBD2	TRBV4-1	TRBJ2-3	TGCGCCAGCAGCCACGGTAGCGGGCACACAGATACGCAGTATTTT	CASSHGSGHTDTQYF